This T cell receptor beta chain came from a study of blood T cells in healthy people across ages. This clonotype appeared a few times. Its antigen is currently unknown. Whole-study results and caveats: Both naive CD4+ cell counts and diversity were greater in long-lived donors than in aged donors.

The second PCR ran about 6 to 11 cycles with a sample-barcoded 5' primer and J-beta primers. TCRdb reanalysed the 5' RACE reads using MiXCR and keeps one entry per CDR3 protein. The sample records roughly 800,000 distinct CDR3 sequences, under 30% being singletons. The sample also formed part of further work on T cells of mothers and their children.

Sequencing was carried out using blood. The sequence was obtained from a boy aged 5-17 years in good health.

As DNA, the CDR3 is TGTGCCAGCAGTGCCAGAGGACTTTCAAGCTCCTACGAGCAGTACTTC. This codes for CASSARGLSSSYEQYF. V and J are TRBV6-1 and TRBJ2-7; D is possibly TRBD2 (5 bases). Germline V lookup: CDR1 MNHNS, CDR2 SASEGT. The V end lost 4 bases, the J end lost 0 bases, and 16 bases lay between the germline ends. The CDR3 contains 16 residues.